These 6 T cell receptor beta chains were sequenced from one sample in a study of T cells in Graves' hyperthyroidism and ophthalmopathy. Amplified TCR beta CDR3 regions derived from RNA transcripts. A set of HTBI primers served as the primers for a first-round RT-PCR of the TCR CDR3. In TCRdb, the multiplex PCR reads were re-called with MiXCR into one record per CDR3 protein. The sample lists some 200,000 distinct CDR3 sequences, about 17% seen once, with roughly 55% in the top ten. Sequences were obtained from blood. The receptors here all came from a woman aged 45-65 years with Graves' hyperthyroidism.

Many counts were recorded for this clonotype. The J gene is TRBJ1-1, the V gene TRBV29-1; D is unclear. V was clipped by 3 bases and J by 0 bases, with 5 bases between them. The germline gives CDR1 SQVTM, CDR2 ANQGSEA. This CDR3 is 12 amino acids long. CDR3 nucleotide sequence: TGCAGCGTTGAGGTTGTGAACACTGAAGCTTTCTTT. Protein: CSVEVVNTEAFF.

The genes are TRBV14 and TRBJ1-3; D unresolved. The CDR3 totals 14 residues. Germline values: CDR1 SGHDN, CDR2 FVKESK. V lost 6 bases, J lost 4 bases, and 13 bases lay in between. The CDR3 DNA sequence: TGTGCCAGCAGTCCCGGGCCCGGGGGAAACACCATATATTTT. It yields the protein CASSPGPGGNTIYF. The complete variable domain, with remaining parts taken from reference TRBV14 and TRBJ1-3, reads EAGVTQFPSHSVIEKGQTVTLRCDPISGHDNLYWYRRVMGKEIKFLLHFVKESKQDESGMPNNRFLAERTGGTYSTLKVQPAELEDSGVYFCASSPGPGGNTIYFGEGSWLTVV.

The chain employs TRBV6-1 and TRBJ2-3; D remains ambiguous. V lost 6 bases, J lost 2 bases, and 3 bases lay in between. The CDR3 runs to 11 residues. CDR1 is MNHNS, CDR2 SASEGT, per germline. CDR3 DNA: TGTGCCAGCAGGACCACAGATACGCAGTATTTT. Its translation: CASRTTDTQYF.

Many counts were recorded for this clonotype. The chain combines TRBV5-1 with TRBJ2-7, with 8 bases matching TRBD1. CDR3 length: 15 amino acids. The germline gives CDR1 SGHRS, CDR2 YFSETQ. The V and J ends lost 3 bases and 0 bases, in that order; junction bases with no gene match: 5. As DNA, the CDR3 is TGCGCCAGCAGCTGGACAGGGAGCTCCTCCTACGAGCAGTACTTC. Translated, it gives CASSWTGSSSYEQYF.

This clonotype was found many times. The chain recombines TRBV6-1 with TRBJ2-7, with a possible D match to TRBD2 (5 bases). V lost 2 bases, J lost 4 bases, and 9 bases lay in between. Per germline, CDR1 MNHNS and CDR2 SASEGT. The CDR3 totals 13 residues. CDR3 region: CASSESGLYEQYF. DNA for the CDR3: TGTGCCAGCAGTGAAAGCGGTTTGTACGAGCAGTACTTC.

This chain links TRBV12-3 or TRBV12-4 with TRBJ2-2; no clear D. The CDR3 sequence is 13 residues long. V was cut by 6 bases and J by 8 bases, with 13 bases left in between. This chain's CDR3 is CASRQSSVGELFF. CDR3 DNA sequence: TGTGCCAGCAGACAAAGCAGCGTTGGGGAGCTGTTTTTT.